The 23 T cell receptor beta chains below were found in one sample sequenced in a study of cytomegalovirus exposure and HLA in healthy donors. The PCR used 60 Vbeta and 13 Jbeta primers. Sequencing was performed with immunoSEQ multiplex PCR; in TCRdb, only in-frame clones are kept and a portion is missing. The data contain 90,000 to 120,000 clones, 55% to 85% of them singletons. Material for sequencing was PBMCs. The receptors were gathered from a man aged 25-45 years in good health and CMV-seronegative.

V usage is TRBV5-1 and J usage is TRBJ2-3; the match to TRBD1 covers 7 bases. Germline CDR1 reads SGHRS; CDR2 reads YFSETQ. The ends lost 0 bases at V and 1 base at J; junction bases unmatched: 2. The CDR3 covers 15 residues. CDR3: CASSLGQGGTDTQYF. CDR3 DNA sequence: TGCGCCAGCAGCTTGGGACAGGGAGGCACAGATACGCAGTATTTT.

The genes are TRBV11-2 and TRBJ2-5, with D perhaps TRBD2 (6 bases). V was trimmed by 7 bases and J by 7 bases, leaving 10 bases between them. The CDR3 has 11 residues. The germline V gene has CDR1 SGHAT and CDR2 FQNNGV. The CDR3 protein is CASNPGGTQYF. In DNA, the CDR3 is TGTGCCAGCAACCCCGGGGGGACCCAGTACTTC.

The chain has TRBV7-9 and TRBJ2-2; D might be TRBD2 (5 bases). The CDR3 runs to 13 residues. Germline V lookup: CDR1 SEHNR, CDR2 FQNEAQ (reference sequence). Trimming took off 2 bases at V and 5 bases at J, with 6 bases between the two ends. The CDR3 coding sequence is TGTGCCAGCAGCTTAACGGGAACCGGGGAGCTGTTTTTT. Its protein is CASSLTGTGELFF.

The rearrangement joins TRBV5-6 to TRBJ2-3; 7 bases align to TRBD2. V lost 0 bases to trimming and J lost 1 base; unmatched junction nucleotides: 5. The CDR3 runs 16 residues. CDR1 is SGHDT and CDR2 is YYEEEE in the germline V gene. The CDR3 bases are TGTGCCAGCAGCTTGGGGCTAGCGGTCGGCACAGATACGCAGTATTTT. This encodes CASSLGLAVGTDTQYF.

Concerning this clone itself: The sample has other DNA sequences that encode this CDR3 too. V gene TRBV28 combines with J gene TRBJ1-5; 7 positions agree with TRBD1. Per the germline V gene, CDR1 is MDHEN and CDR2 is SYDVKM. This CDR3 has 15 residues. Trimming took 6 bases from V and 1 from J; bases not matched to a gene: 6. In nucleotides, the CDR3 is TGTGCCAGCAGCTTGACAGGGTACAGCAATCAGCCCCAGCATTTT. It specifies CASSLTGYSNQPQHF.

This chain joins TRBV10-3 and TRBJ2-7, with 10 bases identical to TRBD2. The CDR3 extends over 15 amino acids. Germline CDR1 is ENHRY and CDR2 is SYGVKD. The V segment lost 10 bases and the J segment 4 bases; nucleotides outside the gene matches: 13. This CDR3 is CATRPSSGSRYEQYF. CDR3 bases: TGTGCCACCCGCCCTTCTAGCGGGAGTCGATACGAGCAGTACTTC.

This clone came up a few times. This CDR3 reads CASSETHQGPETQYF. The CDR3 nucleotides read TGTGCCAGCAGCGAAACACACCAGGGGCCGGAGACCCAGTACTTC. The chain recombines TRBV4-2 with TRBJ2-5; D perhaps matches TRBD1 (6 bases). The V gene's germline CDR1 is LGHNA and CDR2 YNFKEQ. The CDR3 is 15 amino acids. V was trimmed by 5 bases and J by 5 bases, leaving 18 bases between them.

This chain uses TRBV30 with TRBJ2-5, with 8 bases that match TRBD1. This CDR3 spans 14 amino acids. With 2 bases clipped from V and 1 base from J, the junction kept 3 bases outside the gene matches. Germline V gene sequence: CDR1 GTSNPN, CDR2 SVGIG (reference sequence). The CDR3 spells CAWSRTGTQETQYF. CDR3 nucleotide sequence: TGTGCCTGGAGTCGGACAGGGACCCAAGAGACCCAGTACTTC.

The rearrangement joins TRBV7-9 to TRBJ2-7; D might be TRBD1 (6 bases). V lost 6 bases and J lost 2, with 11 bases in between. This CDR3 contains 13 residues. Germline V gene data show CDR1 as SEHNR and CDR2 as FQNEAQ (reference sequence). CDR3 bases: TGTGCCAGCAGTTTCACAGGGACCTACGAGCAGTACTTC. Its translation: CASSFTGTYEQYF.

This sequence joins TRBV10-3 and TRBJ1-3; 7 nucleotides line up with TRBD1. Germline V gene lookup returns CDR1 ENHRY and CDR2 SYGVKD. Trimming removed 6 bases from V and 2 bases from J; junction bases left unmatched: 25. This CDR3 spans 21 amino acids. CDR3 sequence reads: CAISKPGDSQRSLDAGNTIYF. The CDR3, as DNA: TGTGCCATCAGCAAACCCGGGGACAGCCAACGCTCACTGGATGCTGGAAACACCATATATTTT.

V is TRBV28 and J is TRBJ2-4; perhaps TRBD1 as D (6 bases). The length of the CDR3 is 15 residues. Deletions cut 3 bases from V and 5 bases from J, with 14 bases between. Looked up from germline, CDR1 is MDHEN and CDR2 is SYDVKM. CDR3 DNA: TGTGCCAGCAGTTTCCTGGACAGTTTCGAAAACATTCAGTACTTC. Translation gives CASSFLDSFENIQYF.

The genes are TRBV29-1 and TRBJ1-1, with D unclear. The CDR3 sequence is 14 residues long. Germline V gene lookup returns CDR1 SQVTM and CDR2 ANQGSEA. Trimming pared 7 bases from V and 3 bases from J, leaving 18 bases between. The CDR3 loop reads CSGVIRLKDTEAFF. DNA of the CDR3: TGCAGCGGTGTGATTCGACTAAAGGACACTGAAGCTTTCTTT.

CDR3 in DNA: TGTGCCAGCACCGGACAGGTCAGGTCCTACAATGAGCAGTTCTTC. Translating it yields CASTGQVRSYNEQFF. V usage is TRBV28 and J usage is TRBJ2-1, with 7 bases fitting TRBD1. The CDR3 contains 15 residues. Germline loops: CDR1 MDHEN, CDR2 SYDVKM. Trimming at V came to 7 bases and at J to 1 base, leaving 7 bases not matched to a gene.

The chain recombines TRBV13 with TRBJ1-1; TRBD1 aligns across 10 bases. Germline lookup yields CDR1 PRHDT and CDR2 FYEKMQ (reference sequence). CDR3 size: 14 residues. Germline trimming cut 2 bases from V and 14 bases from J; bases unmatched to any gene: 11. The CDR3 sequence: CASSLSVRRQGAFF. The DNA of the CDR3 is TGTGCCAGCAGCTTATCGGTTAGGCGACAGGGGGCATTCTTT.

The gene calls are TRBV29-1 and TRBJ2-5; TRBD1 matches at 7 bases. The junction had 11 bases not matched to a gene; V was cut back by 5 bases and J by 5 bases. Germline V gives CDR1 SQVTM, CDR2 ANQGSEA. This CDR3 comprises 14 residues. In DNA, the CDR3 is TGCAGCGTTCTGGACAGGTCACACGCGGAGACCCAGTACTTC. Amino acids: CSVLDRSHAETQYF. The full variable domain, its missing parts supplied by reference TRBV29-1 and TRBJ2-5, is SAVISQKPSRDICQRGTSLTIQCQVDSQVTMMFWYRQQPGQSLTLIATANQGSEATYESGFVIDKFPISRPNLTFSTLTVSNMSPEDSSIYLCSVLDRSHAETQYFGPGTRLLVL.

The genes are TRBV27 and TRBJ1-2; D is ambiguous. This CDR3 has 15 amino acids. Germline CDR1 reads MNHEY; CDR2 reads SMNVEV (reference sequence). V was clipped by 3 bases and J by 4 bases, with 15 bases between them. CDR3 loop: CASSLRAGSRYGYTF. The CDR3 DNA sequence: TGTGCCAGCAGTTTGCGGGCGGGCTCCCGCTATGGCTACACCTTC.

The J gene is TRBJ2-3, the V gene TRBV28, with 9 bases lining up with TRBD2. V shed 8 bases and J 4 bases; nucleotides not matched to a gene: 16. CDR1 and CDR2 from the germline V gene are MDHEN and SYDVKM. The CDR3 extends over 17 amino acids. The CDR3 region has the DNA TGTGCCAGCTTGACTAGCGGCCATCTTCAAGGTGCAGATACGCAGTATTTT. Its translation: CASLTSGHLQGADTQYF.

The rearrangement joins TRBV5-1 to TRBJ1-1; D may be TRBD1 (6 bases). Per germline, CDR1 SGHRS and CDR2 YFSETQ. V was cut by 7 bases and J by 4 bases, with 17 bases left in between. The CDR3 runs to 14 residues. CDR3 region: CASGEQGSGTEAFF. CDR3 coding DNA: TGCGCCAGCGGCGAACAGGGAAGCGGCACTGAAGCTTTCTTT. The full variable domain, its missing parts supplied by reference TRBV5-1 and TRBJ1-1, is KAGVTQTPRYLIKTRGQQVTLSCSPISGHRSVSWYQQTPGQGLQFLFEYFSETQRNKGNFPGRFSGRQFSNSRSEMNVSTLELGDSALYLCASGEQGSGTEAFFGQGTRLTVV.

This clone was detected only a few times. This sequence joins TRBV4-1 and TRBJ2-3; TRBD2 might be the D (7 bases). The CDR3 length is 17 residues. Deletions cut 0 bases from V and 5 bases from J, with 18 bases between. The germline gives CDR1 MGHRA, CDR2 YSYEKL. The CDR3 DNA reads as TGCGCCAGCAGCCAAGAGGGGGTCGGGGGGCCTAGAGATACGCAGTATTTT. It yields the protein CASSQEGVGGPRDTQYF.

The chain combines TRBV7-2 with TRBJ2-7; 10 bases are a match to TRBD1. This CDR3 has 14 amino acids. Germline V gene data show CDR1 as SGHTA and CDR2 as FQGNSA. With 0 bases clipped from V and 5 bases from J, the junction kept 1 base outside the gene matches. In nucleotides, the CDR3 is TGTGCCAGCAGCTTAGCGGGGACAGGGGACGAGCAGTACTTC. Translating it yields CASSLAGTGDEQYF.

This clone came up a few times. The V call is TRBV2, the J call TRBJ2-3; TRBD2 might be the D (5 bases). The CDR3 is made up of 13 amino acids. V was shortened by 6 bases and J by 2 bases, with 9 bases between the two germline ends. Germline CDR1 is SNHLY and CDR2 is FYNNEI. The CDR3 is CASSLLDTDTQYF. CDR3 in DNA: TGTGCCAGCAGCTTACTAGACACAGATACGCAGTATTTT.

V is TRBV28 and J is TRBJ1-2; D gene uncertain. From germline, CDR1 is MDHEN and CDR2 SYDVKM. The ends were cut back, 3 bases at V and 4 bases at J, with 9 bases in the middle. This CDR3 region has 13 residues. The DNA of the CDR3 is TGTGCCAGCAGTTTGATGCAGTCCTATGGCTACACCTTC. It encodes CASSLMQSYGYTF.

The V and J genes are TRBV5-6 and TRBJ2-7; D remains unclear. The CDR3 loop spans 14 amino acids. Germline assignment: CDR1 SGHDT and CDR2 YYEEEE. The V and J ends lost 1 base and 5 bases respectively, with 13 bases between them. CDR3 bases: TGTGCCAGCAGCTTGCCAGTCGGCGGAGACGAGCAGTACTTC. This sequence encodes CASSLPVGGDEQYF.